These 13 T cell receptor beta chains share one sample of origin, sequenced in a study of shared T cell receptors in the human thymus. Generated by immunoSEQ multiplex PCR, the TCRdb table keeps only in-frame clones and is missing some. The data hold just under 550,000 clones, with 75% to 85% observed a single time. These same data were also listed under a study on human thymus T cells.

Sequences were obtained from thymocytes. Every receptor here comes from a boy under two years old with a congenital heart defect.

The chain employs TRBV7-9 and TRBJ1-3; no clear D. The CDR3 runs 13 residues. The V and J ends lost 3 bases and 5 bases respectively, with 8 bases between them. Germline V gene data show CDR1 as SEHNR and CDR2 as FQNEAQ (reference sequence). The CDR3 DNA follows: TGTGCCAGCAGCTTGGGAGCCCGAAACACCATATATTTT. Its translation: CASSLGARNTIYF.

V and J are TRBV6-6 and TRBJ1-3, with D tentatively TRBD1 (6 bases). The CDR3 spans 14 residues. The germline V and J ends were trimmed by 6 bases and 6 bases, with 15 bases remaining between them. The germline V gene has CDR1 MNHNY and CDR2 SVGAGI (reference sequence). The CDR3 region has the DNA TGTGCCAGCAGGGACAGATCGGCGTTAAACACCATATATTTT. Its protein is CASRDRSALNTIYF.

The CDR3 reads CASSEGPSRVTEAFF. The DNA for the CDR3 is TGTGCCAGCAGTGAAGGCCCCTCCAGGGTGACTGAAGCTTTCTTT. V and J are TRBV6-1 and TRBJ1-1, with a possible D match to TRBD1 (5 bases). CDR3 length: 15 amino acids. Deletions cut 1 base from V and 5 bases from J, with 14 bases between. Germline assignment: CDR1 MNHNS and CDR2 SASEGT.

This clone was counted once. The gene calls are TRBV5-6 and TRBJ2-1; 8 positions match TRBD2. CDR1 SGHDT and CDR2 YYEEEE come from the germline V gene. The CDR3 is 16 residues long. J lost 4 bases, V lost 1 base, and 7 bases had no gene match. In nucleotides, the CDR3 is TGTGCCAGCAGCTTGCTGAGCGGGAGCGAGTACAATGAGCAGTTCTTC. Its translation is CASSLLSGSEYNEQFF.

This clone was observed once. The J gene is TRBJ1-1, the V gene TRBV7-6; D not certain. Trimming removed 5 bases at V and 1 base at J, with 8 bases between. The CDR3 has 13 amino acids. Germline CDR1 is SGHVS and CDR2 is FNYEAQ. The CDR3 bases are TGTGCCAGCAGCCCCCGGGGGAACACTGAAGCTTTCTTT. Encoded protein: CASSPRGNTEAFF.

The genes are TRBV7-9 and TRBJ2-3, with a tentative D call TRBD1 (5 bases). CDR1 and CDR2 from the germline V gene are SEHNR and FQNEAQ (reference sequence). This CDR3 has 14 residues. The V end was cut by 5 bases, the J end by 1 base, with 10 bases between. The CDR3 loop reads CASSPRQRTDTQYF. CDR3 sequence (DNA): TGTGCCAGCAGCCCCAGACAGCGCACAGATACGCAGTATTTT.

This clone showed up just once. The chain is built from TRBV27 and TRBJ2-1, with 7 bases that match TRBD2. Per the germline V gene, CDR1 is MNHEY and CDR2 is SMNVEV (reference sequence). The length of the CDR3 is 16 residues. V was pared by 6 bases and J by 1 base, with 9 bases of the junction left unmatched. Here the CDR3 DNA reads TGTGCCAGCAGCCTACGCGGCGGGAGTTCCTACAATGAGCAGTTCTTC. Amino acids: CASSLRGGSSYNEQFF.

The genes are TRBV27 and TRBJ2-7; D might be TRBD2 (5 bases). Trimming removed 3 bases from V and 3 bases from J, with 9 bases in between. CDR1 and CDR2 from the germline V gene are MNHEY and SMNVEV (reference sequence). This CDR3 has 13 amino acids. The CDR3 is CASSLGSLYEQYF. CDR3 nucleotides: TGTGCCAGCAGTTTGGGGAGTCTCTACGAGCAGTACTTC.

CDR3 residues: CASSYRGVNQPQHF. As DNA, the CDR3 is TGTGCCAGCTCCTACAGGGGGGTCAATCAGCCCCAGCATTTT. This chain joins TRBV18 and TRBJ1-5, with TRBD1 matching 8 bases. There are 14 residues in the CDR3. With V trimmed by 6 bases and J by 3 bases, 4 bases remained unmatched. Germline V gene data show CDR1 as KGHSH and CDR2 as LQKENI.

This sequence joins TRBV2 and TRBJ2-1, with 7 bases lining up with TRBD2. CDR3 length equals 14 residues. The germline V gene has CDR1 SNHLY and CDR2 FYNNEI. V was clipped by 6 bases and J by 3 bases; unmatched bases: 5. The CDR3 DNA is TGTGCCAGCAGAGGACTAGTTCTCTACAATGAGCAGTTCTTC. It specifies CASRGLVLYNEQFF.

This rearrangement joins TRBV5-5 to TRBJ2-5, with D perhaps matching TRBD2 (5 bases). The CDR3 is made up of 12 amino acids. Germline V gives CDR1 SGHKS, CDR2 YYEKEE (reference sequence). V lost 1 base, J lost 5 bases, and 6 bases lay in between. CDR3 bases: TGTGCCAGCAGCTTGAGAGGGGAGACCCAGTACTTC. This sequence encodes CASSLRGETQYF. The full variable domain, in which reference TRBV5-5 and TRBJ2-5 provide the parts outside the CDR3, is DAGVTQSPTHLIKTRGQQVTLRCSPISGHKSVSWYQQVLGQGPQFIFQYYEKEERGRGNFPDRFSARQFPNYSSELNVNALLLGDSALYLCASSLRGETQYFGPGTRLLVL.

This clone is a singleton in its sample. The chain links TRBV4-1 to TRBJ2-1; 9 positions match TRBD1. The CDR3 contains 17 residues. V gave up 4 bases and J gave up 6 bases; unmatched junction bases: 13. Looked up from germline, CDR1 is MGHRA and CDR2 is YSYEKL. For the CDR3, the DNA is TGCGCCAGCAGCCCTCCCTTGCAGGGACAGGGTAGCAATGAGCAGTTCTTC. It yields the protein CASSPPLQGQGSNEQFF.

J is TRBJ1-1 and V is TRBV7-2, with D perhaps TRBD1 (5 bases). The CDR3 contains 17 residues. V dropped 11 bases and J dropped 1 base, with 26 bases sitting between them. Germline V gene data show CDR1 as SGHTA and CDR2 as FQGNSA. The CDR3 DNA follows: TGTGCCCCAACGACTCCCAGGGCTCCTCGTTGGAACACTGAAGCTTTCTTT. Translating it yields CAPTTPRAPRWNTEAFF.